This TCR beta chain was recovered during a study of blood T cell repertoires in COVID-19. The wider study: PBMCs, B-cell-depleted T cells, or T cells provided the cDNA or gDNA that made up the material.

Individuals aged 18 to 89 years were recruited from 24 US areas. Participant-given clinical history determined each cohort assignment. The table came from immunoSEQ multiplex PCR; TCRdb's copy has only in-frame clones and leaves some out. This table has 150,000 to 200,000 clones, over 75% appearing once. Germline CDR1 and CDR2: LGHNA and YSLEER. The germline V and J ends were trimmed by 8 bases and 1 base, with 17 bases remaining between them. This CDR3 spans 15 amino acids. The chain uses TRBV4-3 and TRBJ1-1; D unclear. This clonotype was sampled from a human donor with acute COVID-19. The donor label of this sample is uncertain. The source material was PBMCs or T cells enriched from blood (not recorded which). Here the CDR3 reads CASASGGLPNTEAFF. The CDR3 nucleotides are TGCGCCAGCGCCTCGGGAGGTCTCCCGAACACTGAAGCTTTCTTT.